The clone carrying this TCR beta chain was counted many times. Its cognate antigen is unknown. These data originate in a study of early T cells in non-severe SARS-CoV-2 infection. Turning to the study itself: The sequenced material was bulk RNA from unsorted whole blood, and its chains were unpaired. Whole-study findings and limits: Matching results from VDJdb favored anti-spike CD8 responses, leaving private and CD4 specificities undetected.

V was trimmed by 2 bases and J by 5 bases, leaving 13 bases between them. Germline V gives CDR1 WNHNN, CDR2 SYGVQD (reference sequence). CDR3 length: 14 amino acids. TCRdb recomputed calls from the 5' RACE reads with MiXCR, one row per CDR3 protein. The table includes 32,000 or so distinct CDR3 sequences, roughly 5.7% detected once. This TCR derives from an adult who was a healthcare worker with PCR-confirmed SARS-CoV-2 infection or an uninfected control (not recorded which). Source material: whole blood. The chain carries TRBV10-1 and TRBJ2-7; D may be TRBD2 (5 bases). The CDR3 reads CASSEGGYRDEQYF. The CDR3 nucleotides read TGCGCCAGCAGTGAGGGAGGCTATCGGGACGAGCAGTACTTC.